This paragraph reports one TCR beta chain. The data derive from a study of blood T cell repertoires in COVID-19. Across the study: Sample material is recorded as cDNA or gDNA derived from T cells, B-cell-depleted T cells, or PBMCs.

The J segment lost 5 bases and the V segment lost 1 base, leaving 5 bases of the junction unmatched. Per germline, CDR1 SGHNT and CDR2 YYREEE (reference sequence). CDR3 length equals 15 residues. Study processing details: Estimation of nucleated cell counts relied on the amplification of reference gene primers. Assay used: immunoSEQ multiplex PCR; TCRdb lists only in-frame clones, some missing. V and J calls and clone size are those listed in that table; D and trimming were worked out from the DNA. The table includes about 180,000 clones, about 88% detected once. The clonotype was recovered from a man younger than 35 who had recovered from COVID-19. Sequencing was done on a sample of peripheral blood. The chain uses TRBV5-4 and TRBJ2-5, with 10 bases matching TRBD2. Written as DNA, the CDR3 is TGTGCCAGCAGCTTGTTTGCTAGCGGGAGTGAGACCCAGTACTTC. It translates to CASSLFASGSETQYF.